This T cell receptor (beta chain) is drawn from a study of blood T cell repertoires in COVID-19. Study background: Samples came from the United States, Italy and Spain, spanning acute and convalescent COVID-19. The cDNA or gDNA used as material had been derived from T cells, B-cell-depleted T cells, or PBMCs.

In the original processing: Quantification of nucleated cells was approximated via reference gene primer amplification. Data came from immunoSEQ multiplex PCR; TCRdb stores just in-frame clones and leaves some out. V and J calls and clone size follow that table, whereas D and trimming were derived from the DNA. The profile shows roughly 76,000 clones, around nine tenths of them singletons. The CDR3 sequence is 16 residues long. The germline V gene encodes CDR1 SGHTA and CDR2 FQGNSA. With 1 base clipped from V and 8 bases from J, the junction kept 8 bases outside the gene matches. The sequence came from a woman younger than 30 with acute or convalescent COVID-19. The specimen sequenced was peripheral blood. The genes are TRBV7-2 and TRBJ2-1; 10 positions agree with TRBD2. CDR3 sequence reads: CASSLGSSGSGYEQFF. As DNA, the CDR3 is TGTGCCAGCAGCTTAGGTTCTAGCGGGAGTGGATATGAGCAGTTCTTC.